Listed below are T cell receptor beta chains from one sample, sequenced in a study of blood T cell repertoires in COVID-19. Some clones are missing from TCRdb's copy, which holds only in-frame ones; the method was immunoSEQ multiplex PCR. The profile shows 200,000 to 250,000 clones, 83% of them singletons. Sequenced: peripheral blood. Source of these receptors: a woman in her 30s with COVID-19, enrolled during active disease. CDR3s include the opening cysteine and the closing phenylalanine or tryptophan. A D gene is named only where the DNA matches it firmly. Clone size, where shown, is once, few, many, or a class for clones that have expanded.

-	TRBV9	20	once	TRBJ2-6	CASSPHVPTVIGSGANVLTF	TGTGCCAGCAGCCCCCACGTCCCTACAGTTATCGGCTCTGGGGCCAACGTCCTGACTTTC
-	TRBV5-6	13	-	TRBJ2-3	CASSLAGPDTQYF	TGTGCCAGCAGCTTGGCAGGGCCAGATACGCAGTATTTT
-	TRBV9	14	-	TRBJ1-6	CASSATVQGSPLHF	TGTGCCAGCAGCGCCACAGTTCAGGGTTCACCCCTCCACTTT
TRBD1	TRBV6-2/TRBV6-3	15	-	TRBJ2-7	CASSYSTGGLYEQYF	TGTGCCAGCAGTTACTCGACAGGGGGCCTCTACGAGCAGTACTTC
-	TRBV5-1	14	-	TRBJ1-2	CASSFEVGNYGYTF	TGCGCCAGCAGCTTCGAGGTTGGGAACTATGGCTACACCTTC
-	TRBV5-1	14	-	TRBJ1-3	CASSAQGSGNTIYF	TGCGCCAGCAGCGCCCAGGGCAGTGGAAACACCATATATTTT
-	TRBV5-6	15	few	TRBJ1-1	CASSISSGGYTEAFF	TGTGCCAGCAGCATCAGTTCGGGGGGGTACACTGAAGCTTTCTTT
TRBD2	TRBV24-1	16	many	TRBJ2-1	CATSDPAGGSRNEQFF	TGTGCCACCAGTGACCCGGCGGGAGGGTCTCGGAATGAGCAGTTCTTC
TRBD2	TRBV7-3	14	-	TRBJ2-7	CASSLLASGTQLYF	TGTGCCAGCAGCTTATTGGCTAGCGGGACCCAGCTATACTTC
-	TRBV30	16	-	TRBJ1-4	CAWSGGLGQRNEKLFF	TGTGCCTGGAGTGGGGGGCTAGGACAGCGAAATGAAAAACTGTTTTTT
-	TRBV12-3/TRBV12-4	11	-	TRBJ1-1	CASSLRLEAFF	TGTGCCAGCAGTTTACGCCTAGAAGCTTTCTTT
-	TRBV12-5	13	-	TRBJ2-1	CASGQFRDNEQFF	TGTGCTAGTGGTCAATTCCGGGACAATGAGCAGTTCTTC
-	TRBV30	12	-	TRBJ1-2	CARQNNNYGYTF	TGTGCCAGACAGAACAATAACTATGGCTACACCTTC
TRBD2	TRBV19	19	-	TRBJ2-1	CASSIADSGALGHSTEQFF	TGTGCCAGTAGTATAGCTGATAGCGGGGCCCTAGGTCATAGTACTGAGCAGTTCTTC
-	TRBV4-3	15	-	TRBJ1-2	CASSQDIQGNVGYTF	TGCGCCAGCAGCCAAGATATTCAGGGGAATGTTGGCTACACCTTC
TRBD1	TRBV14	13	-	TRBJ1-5	CASSLTGNQPQHF	TGTGCCAGCAGCCTGACAGGGAATCAGCCCCAGCATTTT
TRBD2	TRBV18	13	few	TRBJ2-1	CASEGLAGGEQFF	TGTGCCAGCGAGGGACTAGCGGGAGGTGAGCAGTTCTTC
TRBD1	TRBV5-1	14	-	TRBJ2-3	CASSFQGAGDTQYF	TGCGCCAGCAGCTTTCAGGGGGCAGGAGATACGCAGTATTTT
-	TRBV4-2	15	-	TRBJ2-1	CASSAVGSSYNEQFF	TGTGCCAGCAGCGCAGTCGGGAGCTCCTACAATGAGCAGTTCTTC
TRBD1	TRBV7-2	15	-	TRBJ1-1	CASSLAGQLNTEAFF	TGTGCCAGCAGCTTAGCGGGACAGTTGAACACTGAAGCTTTCTTT
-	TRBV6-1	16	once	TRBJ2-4	CASSVTSRLAKNIQYF	TGTGCCAGCAGTGTAACTAGTAGGCTAGCCAAAAACATTCAGTACTTC
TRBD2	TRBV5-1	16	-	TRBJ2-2	CASGPGLAGKGGELFF	TGCGCCAGCGGTCCGGGACTAGCGGGAAAGGGCGGGGAGCTGTTTTTT
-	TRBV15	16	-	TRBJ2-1	CATSRDGGPSYNEQFF	TGTGCCACCAGCAGAGATGGGGGCCCCTCCTACAATGAGCAGTTCTTC
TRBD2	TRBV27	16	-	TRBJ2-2	CASSLAIAGNTGELFF	TGTGCCAGCAGTTTGGCCATAGCGGGAAATACCGGGGAGCTGTTTTTT
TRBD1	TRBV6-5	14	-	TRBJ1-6	CASLGDRGWSPLHF	TGTGCCAGCCTGGGGGACAGGGGTTGGTCACCCCTCCACTTT
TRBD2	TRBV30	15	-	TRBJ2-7	CAWSVKTSGGYEQYF	TGTGCCTGGAGTGTAAAGACTAGCGGAGGGTACGAGCAGTACTTC
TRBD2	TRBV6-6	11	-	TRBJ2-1	CASSTGGEQFF	TGTGCCAGCAGCACGGGGGGTGAGCAGTTCTTC
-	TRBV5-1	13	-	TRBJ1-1	CASSPPGATEAFF	TGCGCCAGCAGCCCACCAGGGGCCACTGAAGCTTTCTTT
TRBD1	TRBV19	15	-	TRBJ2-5	CASSLGQGWEETQYF	TGTGCCAGTAGTCTAGGACAGGGTTGGGAAGAGACCCAGTACTTC
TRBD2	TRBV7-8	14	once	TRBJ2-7	CASSLGRGSHEQYF	TGTGCCAGCAGCTTAGGGCGGGGGTCCCACGAGCAGTACTTC
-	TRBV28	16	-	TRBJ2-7	CASSPARRTATYEQYF	TGTGCCAGCAGCCCCGCCCGCAGGACAGCCACCTACGAGCAGTACTTC
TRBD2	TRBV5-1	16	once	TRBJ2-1	CASSLAGGSLYNEQFF	TGCGCCAGCAGCTTGGCCGGGGGGAGCTTATACAATGAGCAGTTCTTC
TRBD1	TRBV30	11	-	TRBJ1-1	CALQGDTEAFF	TGTGCCCTACAGGGGGACACTGAAGCTTTCTTT
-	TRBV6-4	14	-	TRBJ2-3	CASSPLQGGDTQYF	TGTGCCAGCAGTCCCCTACAGGGTGGAGATACGCAGTATTTT
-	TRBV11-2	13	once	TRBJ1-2	CASSGTGNYGYTF	TGTGCCAGCAGCGGAACAGGGAACTATGGCTACACCTTC
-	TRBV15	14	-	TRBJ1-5	CATSRAEGERPQHF	TGTGCCACCAGCAGAGCGGAGGGAGAGAGGCCCCAGCATTTT
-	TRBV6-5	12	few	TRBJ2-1	CASRSPDYRQFF	TGTGCCAGCAGGTCCCCCGACTACCGGCAGTTCTTC
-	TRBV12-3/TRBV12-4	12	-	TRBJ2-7	CASSPSSYEQYF	TGTGCCAGCAGCCCCAGCTCCTACGAGCAGTACTTC
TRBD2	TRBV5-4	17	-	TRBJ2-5	CASRPRTSGGSKETQYF	TGTGCCAGCAGACCTAGGACTAGCGGGGGGAGTAAAGAGACCCAGTACTTC
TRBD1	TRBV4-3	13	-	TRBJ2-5	CASSRDRQETQYF	TGCGCCAGCAGCCGGGACAGGCAAGAGACCCAGTACTTC